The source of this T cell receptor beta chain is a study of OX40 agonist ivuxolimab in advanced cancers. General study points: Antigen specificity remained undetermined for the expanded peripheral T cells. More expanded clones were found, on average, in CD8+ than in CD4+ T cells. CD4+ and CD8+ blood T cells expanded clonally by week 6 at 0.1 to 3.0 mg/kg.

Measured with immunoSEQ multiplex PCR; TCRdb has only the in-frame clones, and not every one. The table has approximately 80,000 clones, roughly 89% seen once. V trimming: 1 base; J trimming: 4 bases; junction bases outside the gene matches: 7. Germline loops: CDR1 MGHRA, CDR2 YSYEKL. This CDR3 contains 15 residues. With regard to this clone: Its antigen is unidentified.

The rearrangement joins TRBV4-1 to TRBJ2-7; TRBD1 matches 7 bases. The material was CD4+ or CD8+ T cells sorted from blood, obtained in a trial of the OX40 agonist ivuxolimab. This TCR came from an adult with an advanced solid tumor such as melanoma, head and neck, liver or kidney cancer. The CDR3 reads CASSQARTGQYEQYF. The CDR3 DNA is TGCGCCAGCAGCCAAGCCCGGACAGGACAGTACGAGCAGTACTTC.